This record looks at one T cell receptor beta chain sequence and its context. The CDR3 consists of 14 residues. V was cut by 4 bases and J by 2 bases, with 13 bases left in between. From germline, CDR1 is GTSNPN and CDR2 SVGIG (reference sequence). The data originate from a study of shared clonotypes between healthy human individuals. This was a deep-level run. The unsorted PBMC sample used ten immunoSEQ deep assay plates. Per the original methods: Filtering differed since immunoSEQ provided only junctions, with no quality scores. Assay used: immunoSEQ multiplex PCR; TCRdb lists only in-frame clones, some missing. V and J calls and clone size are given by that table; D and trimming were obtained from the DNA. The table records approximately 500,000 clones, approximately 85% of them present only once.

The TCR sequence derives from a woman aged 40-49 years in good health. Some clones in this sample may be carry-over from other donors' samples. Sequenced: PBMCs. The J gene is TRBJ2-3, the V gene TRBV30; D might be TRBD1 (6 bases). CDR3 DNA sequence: TGTGCCTGGACCACAGGGTTGGTCACAGATACGCAGTATTTT. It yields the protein CAWTTGLVTDTQYF.